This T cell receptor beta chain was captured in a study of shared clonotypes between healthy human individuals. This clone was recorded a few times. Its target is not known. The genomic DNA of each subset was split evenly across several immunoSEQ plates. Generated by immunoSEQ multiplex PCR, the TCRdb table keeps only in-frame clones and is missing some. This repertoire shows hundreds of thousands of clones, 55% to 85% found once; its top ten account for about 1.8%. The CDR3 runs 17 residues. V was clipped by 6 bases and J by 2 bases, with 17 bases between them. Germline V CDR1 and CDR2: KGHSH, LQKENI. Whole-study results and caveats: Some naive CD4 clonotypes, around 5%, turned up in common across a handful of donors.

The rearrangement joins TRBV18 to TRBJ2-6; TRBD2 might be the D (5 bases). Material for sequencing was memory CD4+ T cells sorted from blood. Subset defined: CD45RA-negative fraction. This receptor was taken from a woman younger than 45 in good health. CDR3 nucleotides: TGTGCCAGCTCCCCAAAGGACGGGGATCCTGGGGCCAACGTCCTGACTTTC. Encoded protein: CASSPKDGDPGANVLTF.